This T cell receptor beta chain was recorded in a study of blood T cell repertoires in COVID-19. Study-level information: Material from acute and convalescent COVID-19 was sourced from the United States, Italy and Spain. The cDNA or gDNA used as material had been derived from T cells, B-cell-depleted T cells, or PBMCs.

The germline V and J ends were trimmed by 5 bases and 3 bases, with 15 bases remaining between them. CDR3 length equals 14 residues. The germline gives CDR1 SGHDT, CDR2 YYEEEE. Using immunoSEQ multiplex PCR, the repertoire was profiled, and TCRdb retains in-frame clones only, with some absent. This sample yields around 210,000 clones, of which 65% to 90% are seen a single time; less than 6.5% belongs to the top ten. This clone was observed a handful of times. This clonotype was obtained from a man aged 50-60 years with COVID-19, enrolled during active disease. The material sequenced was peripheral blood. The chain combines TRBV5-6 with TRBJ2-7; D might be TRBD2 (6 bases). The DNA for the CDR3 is TGTGCCAGCAGACCCTCACCGGGGGACTACGAGCAGTACTTC. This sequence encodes CASRPSPGDYEQYF.